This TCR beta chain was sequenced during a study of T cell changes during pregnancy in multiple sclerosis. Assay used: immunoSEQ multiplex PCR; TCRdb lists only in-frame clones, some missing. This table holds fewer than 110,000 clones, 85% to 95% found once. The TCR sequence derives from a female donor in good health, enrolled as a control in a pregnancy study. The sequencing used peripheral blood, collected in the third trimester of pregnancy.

In DNA form, the CDR3 reads TGTGCCAGCAGCGTAGAACGGGACAGGGTATTGGGCTACGGCTACACCTTC. Its translation is CASSVERDRVLGYGYTF. The genes are TRBV9 and TRBJ1-2; the match to TRBD1 covers 9 bases. CDR3 size: 17 residues. CDR1 is SGDLS and CDR2 is YYNGEE in the germline V gene. Trimming took 0 bases from V and 8 from J; bases not matched to a gene: 14.